The 17 T cell receptor beta chains given below trace back to one sample, sequenced in a study of blood T cell repertoires in COVID-19. Sequenced by immunoSEQ multiplex PCR; TCRdb stores in-frame clones only, minus some. The sample includes nearly 300,000 clones, roughly 89% seen only once; the top ten take 2.5% to 3%. The sequencing sample was made of PBMCs or T cells enriched from blood (not recorded which). These receptor sequences come from a woman in her 50s who had been exposed to COVID-19.

The chain has TRBV7-2 and TRBJ2-7; TRBD1 aligns across 10 bases. CDR3 size: 14 residues. The V gene's germline CDR1 is SGHTA and CDR2 FQGNSA. J lost 6 bases, V lost 3 bases, and 5 bases had no gene match. The CDR3 DNA sequence: TGTGCCAGCAGCTTGGACAGGGGGGAATCCGAGCAGTACTTC. This codes for CASSLDRGESEQYF. Variable domain in full (rest from reference TRBV7-2 and TRBJ2-7): GAGVSQSPSNKVTEKGKDVELRCDPISGHTALYWYRQSLGQGLEFLIYFQGNSAPDKSGLPSDRFSAERTGGSVSTLTIQRTQQEDSAVYLCASSLDRGESEQYFGPGTRLTVT.

This sequence joins TRBV21-1 and TRBJ1-5; TRBD1 is taken as the D call from the table, unchecked against the DNA. TRBV21-1 is shown as a pseudogene. CDR3 length equals 14 residues. CDR3 coding DNA: TGTGCCAGCACCCCAACGACAGTCGGGCAGCCCCAGCATTTT. Encoded protein: CASTPTTVGQPQHF.

This chain uses TRBV5-1 with TRBJ2-5; D might be TRBD1 (9 bases). The germline V and J ends were trimmed by 5 bases and 4 bases, with 24 bases remaining between them. There are 17 residues in the CDR3. Germline CDR1 and CDR2: SGHRS and YFSETQ. The DNA for the CDR3 is TGCGCCAGCAGACCGGGGGGGACAGGGCCCTCTCGAGAGACCCAGTACTTC. Translating gives CASRPGGTGPSRETQYF.

The J gene is TRBJ2-5, the V gene TRBV2; D is possibly TRBD1 (6 bases). V was cut by 9 bases and J by 0 bases, with 14 bases left in between. Germline CDR1 and CDR2: SNHLY and FYNNEI. The CDR3 covers 14 residues. In nucleotides, the CDR3 is TGTGCCAGAGAAACTAGGACAGACCAAGAGACCCAGTACTTC. It yields the protein CARETRTDQETQYF.

V gene TRBV2 combines with J gene TRBJ1-3, with 8 bases matching TRBD1. CDR3 length: 15 residues. J lost 1 base, V lost 6 bases, and 5 bases had no gene match. In germline, CDR1 is SNHLY, CDR2 FYNNEI. CDR3 nucleotide sequence: TGTGCCAGCAGCATGGACAGGGAATCTGGAAACACCATATATTTT. It yields the protein CASSMDRESGNTIYF.

The chain carries TRBV27 and TRBJ2-2, with 10 bases matching TRBD2. Looked up from germline, CDR1 is MNHEY and CDR2 is SMNVEV (reference sequence). The CDR3 is 15 amino acids. The V segment lost 6 bases and the J segment 6 bases; nucleotides outside the gene matches: 7. DNA of the CDR3: TGTGCCAGCAGACTAGCGGGGAAATTGGCCGGGGAGCTGTTTTTT. It encodes CASRLAGKLAGELFF.

The chain combines TRBV3-1 (or the pseudogene TRBV3-2) with TRBJ1-6; 7 positions match TRBD1. Per germline, CDR1 LGHDT and CDR2 YNNKEL (reference sequence). The CDR3 is made up of 15 amino acids. With 4 bases clipped from V and 5 bases from J, the junction kept 5 bases outside the gene matches. In DNA, the CDR3 is TGTGCCAGCAGCCCAGAGGGACAGAATAATTCACCCCTCCACTTT. Its protein is CASSPEGQNNSPLHF.

Comments on this clone: One end of the junction is discordant with germline, which a read error may explain. DNA of the CDR3: TGTGCCAGCAGCCCCTCCGATAATTCACCCCTCCACTTT. Amino acids: CASSPSDNSPLHF. V and J are TRBV9 and TRBJ1-6; D remains unclear. The germline gives CDR1 SGDLS, CDR2 YYNGEE. The CDR3 loop spans 13 amino acids.

A single count supports this clone. The rearrangement uses TRBV7-2 and TRBJ1-2, with a possible D match to TRBD1 (5 bases). V was clipped by 1 base and J by 8 bases, with 11 bases between them. This CDR3 is 13 amino acids long. Germline loops: CDR1 SGHTA, CDR2 FQGNSA. CDR3 amino acids: CASSLGPGRGYTF. CDR3 DNA sequence: TGTGCCAGCAGCTTAGGGCCAGGGCGCGGCTACACCTTC.

The CDR3 DNA sequence: TGTGCCAGCGGCCCAGCAGGGGGCGAGGGGAATTCACCCCTCCACTTT. Protein product: CASGPAGGEGNSPLHF. V usage is TRBV11-2 and J usage is TRBJ1-6, with 8 nucleotides matching TRBD1. J was trimmed by 7 bases and V by 8 bases; bases with no gene match: 13. Germline V gives CDR1 SGHAT, CDR2 FQNNGV. There are 16 residues in the CDR3. Supplemented by reference TRBV11-2 and TRBJ1-6, the full variable domain reads EAGVAQSPRYKIIEKRQSVAFWCNPISGHATLYWYQQILGQGPKLLIQFQNNGVVDDSQLPKDRFSAERLKGVDSTLKIQPAKLEDSAVYLCASGPAGGEGNSPLHFGNGTRLTVT.

The rearrangement links TRBV5-1 to TRBJ2-5; 9 nucleotides agree with TRBD2. There are 17 residues in the CDR3. Trimming took 4 bases from V and 1 from J; bases not matched to a gene: 11. CDR1 SGHRS and CDR2 YFSETQ come from the germline V gene. CDR3 nucleotides: TGCGCCAGCAGCCGCAATCTCGGTAGCGGGGGCCAAGAGACCCAGTACTTC. This encodes CASSRNLGSGGQETQYF.

A word on this clone: Other nucleotide sequences from this sample produce the same CDR3. This chain connects TRBV28 to TRBJ2-7; D unresolved. CDR1 and CDR2 (germline): MDHEN, SYDVKM. The CDR3 length is 12 residues. The V gene lost 6 bases and the J gene lost 4 bases, with 10 bases spanning the gap. CDR3 coding DNA: TGTGCCAGCAGCCTCGAGGTATACGAGCAGTACTTC. Translating gives CASSLEVYEQYF.

This chain links TRBV3-1 (or the pseudogene TRBV3-2) with TRBJ2-2; perhaps TRBD1 as D (6 bases). Trimming cost V 2 bases and J 6 bases, with 16 bases left between them. This CDR3 has 16 amino acids. Germline CDR1 is LGHDT and CDR2 is YNNKEL (reference sequence). CDR3 amino acids: CASSQYFTGLAGELFF. The CDR3 nucleotides are TGTGCCAGCAGCCAATACTTTACAGGGTTGGCCGGGGAGCTGTTTTTT.

V usage is TRBV19 and J usage is TRBJ2-3; tentatively, D is TRBD2 (5 bases). Trimming took off 3 bases at V and 0 bases at J, with 7 bases between the two ends. Looked up from germline, CDR1 is LNHDA and CDR2 is SQIVND (reference sequence). CDR3 size: 14 residues. CDR3 sequence (DNA): TGTGCCAGTAGTATCAAGCGGAGCACAGATACGCAGTATTTT. Encoded protein: CASSIKRSTDTQYF. Filled out from reference TRBV19 and TRBJ2-3, the complete variable domain reads DGGITQSPKYLFRKEGQNVTLSCEQNLNHDAMYWYRQDPGQGLRLIYYSQIVNDFQKGDIAEGYSVSREKKESFPLTVTSAQKNPTAFYLCASSIKRSTDTQYFGPGTRLTVL.

The rearrangement uses TRBV5-4 and TRBJ1-1; tentatively, D is TRBD1 (5 bases). The CDR3 sequence is 15 residues long. The germline gives CDR1 SGHNT, CDR2 YYREEE (reference sequence). Trimming removed 0 bases at V and 2 bases at J, with 11 bases between. This CDR3 reads CASSLAGGGNTEAFF. The CDR3, as DNA: TGTGCCAGCAGCTTGGCCGGGGGGGGAAACACTGAAGCTTTCTTT.

V usage is TRBV6-4 and J usage is TRBJ1-6; a weak D match, TRBD1 (5 bases). Between the trimmed V and J ends, which lost 2 bases and 6 bases, there was a span of 8 bases. This CDR3 contains 14 residues. The germline V gene has CDR1 MRHNA and CDR2 SNTAGT. CDR3 residues: CASSDQGPNSPLHF. The CDR3 region has the DNA TGTGCCAGCAGTGACCAGGGCCCTAATTCACCCCTCCACTTT.

This clone was seen only a few times. The chain carries TRBV5-4 and TRBJ1-2, with 7 nucleotides matching TRBD1. This CDR3 comprises 14 residues. The V and J ends lost 2 bases and 8 bases, in that order; junction bases with no gene match: 9. Germline V gene data show CDR1 as SGHNT and CDR2 as YYREEE (reference sequence). CDR3 in amino acids: CASSFGQELLGYTF. CDR3 DNA: TGTGCCAGCAGCTTTGGACAGGAACTGTTGGGCTACACCTTC.